Shown below are 20 T cell receptor beta chains from a single sample sequenced in a study of tumor-infiltrating lymphocytes in localized non-small cell lung cancer (dated by TCRdb to about 2021). Library preparation employed the immunoSEQ multiplex PCR assay. The clones in this table, taken by TCRdb from immuneACCESS, are in-frame only. Not every clone is retained; where verified, under half of the shortfall comes from an unresolved V gene, and the cause of the rest is unknown. Across this sample there are some 8,700 clones, with around three quarters seen only once. The ten largest account for around 5% of the sample. The sequenced sample was uninvolved lung tissue not adjacent to the tumor. The origin of the receptors is a human donor with non-small cell lung cancer.

The rearrangement joins TRBV6-1 to TRBJ2-7, with 7 bases fitting TRBD2. The CDR3 covers 14 residues. Losses at the gene ends were 2 bases for V and 6 bases for J; bases not matched to a gene: 7. Germline CDR1 reads MNHNS; CDR2 reads SASEGT. This chain's CDR3 is CASSEHPREGEQYF. The CDR3 nucleotides are TGTGCCAGCAGTGAACACCCCAGGGAGGGCGAGCAGTACTTC.

This clone was detected once. The chain is built from TRBV30 and TRBJ2-2; 12 bases match TRBD1. V was clipped by 0 bases and J by 6 bases; unmatched bases: 5. There are 16 residues in the CDR3. The V gene's germline CDR1 is GTSNPN and CDR2 SVGIG (reference sequence). CDR3 amino acids: CAWSVRGQGAAGELFF. CDR3 nucleotide sequence: TGTGCCTGGAGTGTAAGGGGACAGGGGGCTGCCGGGGAGCTGTTTTTT.

The chain employs TRBV11-2 and TRBJ2-7, with TRBD1 identical over 9 bases. This CDR3 is 13 amino acids long. Germline CDR1 SGHAT, CDR2 FQNNGV. V shed 9 bases, J shed 7 bases, and the junction held 10 bases outside the gene matches. The CDR3 protein is CASCRDRVWEQYF. The DNA for the CDR3 is TGTGCCAGTTGCCGGGACAGGGTGTGGGAGCAGTACTTC.

The sample holds a few counts of this clone. The chain employs TRBV12-5 and TRBJ2-1; 7 positions agree with TRBD1. V lost 5 bases to trimming and J lost 4 bases; unmatched junction nucleotides: 2. The CDR3 extends over 13 amino acids. CDR1 LGHNT and CDR2 FRNRAP come from the germline V gene. The CDR3 nucleotides read TGTGCTAGTGGTATGGGACAGTACAATGAGCAGTTCTTC. Translation: CASGMGQYNEQFF.

This chain connects TRBV28 to TRBJ2-2; 13 positions match TRBD2. V shed 5 bases and J 1 base; nucleotides not matched to a gene: 10. Germline CDR1 reads MDHEN; CDR2 reads SYDVKM. The CDR3 consists of 19 residues. The CDR3 loop reads CASSQLPGLAGLNTGELFF. DNA for the CDR3: TGTGCCAGCAGTCAGCTACCGGGACTAGCGGGATTGAACACCGGGGAGCTGTTTTTT. The full variable domain, completed using reference TRBV28 and TRBJ2-2, is DVKVTQSSRYLVKRTGEKVFLECVQDMDHENMFWYRQDPGLGLRLIYFSYDVKMKEKGDIPEGYSVSREKKERFSLILESASTNQTSMYLCASSQLPGLAGLNTGELFFGEGSRLTVL.

The V gene is TRBV9, the J gene TRBJ2-3; TRBD2 might be the D (6 bases). V shed 3 bases and J shed 2 bases, with 13 bases lying between them. Germline CDR1 SGDLS, CDR2 YYNGEE. The CDR3 covers 15 residues. CDR3 region: CASSGSGRVTDTQYF. CDR3 nucleotides: TGTGCCAGCAGCGGTAGCGGAAGAGTCACAGATACGCAGTATTTT.

This clone appeared once. The chain employs TRBV6-1 and TRBJ2-6; no firm D call. CDR3 length equals 14 residues. Germline CDR1 and CDR2: MNHNS and SASEGT. With 1 base removed from V and 0 bases from J, the gap between germline ends came to 1 base. The CDR3 bases are TGTGCCAGCAGTGAAGTCTCTGGGGCCAACGTCCTGACTTTC. Its translation is CASSEVSGANVLTF.

This clone was counted once. The genes are TRBV7-9 and TRBJ1-2, with no clear D. Germline V gene lookup returns CDR1 SEHNR and CDR2 FQNEAQ (reference sequence). This CDR3 spans 10 amino acids. Trimming left V 1 base short and J 12 bases short, with 6 bases between. The CDR3 loop reads CASSLGSDTF. The CDR3 nucleotides read TGTGCCAGCAGCTTAGGGTCGGACACCTTC.

The chain carries TRBV5-6 and TRBJ1-1; D ambiguous. Trimming stripped 1 base from V and 0 bases from J, with 10 bases between. The germline V gene has CDR1 SGHDT and CDR2 YYEEEE. The CDR3 is 15 amino acids. This CDR3 is CASSLNGGMNTEAFF. The CDR3, as DNA: TGTGCCAGCAGCTTGAACGGCGGGATGAACACTGAAGCTTTCTTT. The variable domain in full, with the rest retrieved from reference TRBV5-6 and TRBJ1-1, is DAGVTQSPTHLIKTRGQQVTLRCSPKSGHDTVSWYQQALGQGPQFIFQYYEEEERQRGNFPDRFSGHQFPNYSSELNVNALLLGDSALYLCASSLNGGMNTEAFFGQGTRLTVV.

CDR3 in amino acids: CASRERGETFNYGYTF. The CDR3 DNA is TGTGCCAGCCGAGAAAGGGGGGAAACCTTTAACTATGGCTACACCTTC. This rearrangement joins TRBV6-4 to TRBJ1-2; a possible D gene is TRBD1 (6 bases). Per the germline V gene, CDR1 is MRHNA and CDR2 is SNTAGT. V dropped 8 bases and J dropped 1 base, with 20 bases sitting between them. This CDR3 comprises 16 residues.

J is TRBJ1-2 and V is TRBV6-1; 7 nucleotides match TRBD1. There are 13 residues in the CDR3. Germline CDR1 is MNHNS and CDR2 is SASEGT. V dropped 6 bases and J dropped 6; count of bases not matched to a gene: 7. In DNA form, the CDR3 reads TGTGCCAGCAGCGGAATTGACAGGGATGGCTACACCTTC. This gives the protein CASSGIDRDGYTF.

This chain links TRBV6-1 with TRBJ1-3, with TRBD1 identical over 9 bases. The CDR3 sequence is 15 residues long. The germline V gene encodes CDR1 MNHNS and CDR2 SASEGT. V lost 1 base and J lost 3; bases outside the gene matches: 1. CDR3 nucleotides: TGTGCCAGCAGTGAAGAGACAGGGGGTGGAAACACCATATATTTT. Its protein product is CASSEETGGGNTIYF.

J is TRBJ2-1 and V is TRBV6-6; D remains unclear. CDR1 is MNHNY and CDR2 is SVGAGI in the germline V gene (reference sequence). The CDR3 is made up of 13 amino acids. V gave up 6 bases and J gave up 5 bases, with 11 bases separating them. CDR3 amino acids: CASRTEQHNEQFF. DNA of the CDR3: TGTGCCAGCAGGACGGAGCAGCACAATGAGCAGTTCTTC.

The chain employs TRBV7-9 and TRBJ2-7; tentative D call: TRBD2 (6 bases). Germline V gene sequence: CDR1 SEHNR, CDR2 FQNEAQ (reference sequence). This CDR3 spans 14 amino acids. The ends were cut back, 1 base at V and 6 bases at J, with 13 bases in the middle. CDR3 sequence (DNA): TGTGCCAGCAGCTTAGGGGGACTTCGCCCCGAGCAGTACTTC. Its translation is CASSLGGLRPEQYF.

This clone has only a few counts. The chain recombines TRBV10-3 with TRBJ2-7; 9 positions match TRBD2. Germline loops: CDR1 ENHRY, CDR2 SYGVKD. V was clipped by 8 bases and J by 3 bases; unmatched bases: 8. The CDR3 spans 14 residues. The DNA of the CDR3 is TGTGCCATCCGAGTAGCGGGAGAGGGCTACGAGCAGTACTTC. This encodes CAIRVAGEGYEQYF.

The chain employs TRBV4-1 and TRBJ2-3; 7 bases are shared with TRBD2. Per the germline V gene, CDR1 is MGHRA and CDR2 is YSYEKL. V gave up 1 base and J gave up 2 bases; unmatched junction bases: 12. The CDR3 extends over 18 amino acids. The CDR3 protein is CASSQVRPRESYTDTQYF. The CDR3 DNA reads TGCGCCAGCAGCCAAGTCCGACCGCGGGAGAGCTACACAGATACGCAGTATTTT.

The chain uses TRBV7-2 and TRBJ1-2, with TRBD1 as a possible D gene (5 bases). The V end was cut by 1 base, the J end by 8 bases, with 17 bases between. The CDR3 loop spans 15 amino acids. Germline CDR1 SGHTA, CDR2 FQGNSA. The CDR3 DNA follows: TGTGCCAGCAGCTTAGTGGCAGGGCTAGATCGCGGCTACACCTTC. Translated: CASSLVAGLDRGYTF.

This clone was recorded a few times. The chain uses TRBV12-1 and TRBJ1-1; TRBD1 reflects the table's D call only, with no check against the DNA. TRBV12-1 is tagged as a pseudogene. The CDR3 is made up of 19 amino acids. The CDR3 nucleotides are TGTGCCAGCAGCGACCCCCCGGGACATCCAATCACGGGCAACACTGAAGCTTTCTTT. This gives the protein CASSDPPGHPITGNTEAFF.

The chain recombines TRBV14 with TRBJ2-7; tentative D call: TRBD2 (6 bases). The CDR3 is made up of 17 amino acids. Per the germline V gene, CDR1 is SGHDN and CDR2 is FVKESK. Trimming shortened V by 0 bases and J by 4 bases, and 19 bases separated the two germline ends. The CDR3 sequence is CASSQEPNRERRYEQYF. The CDR3 coding sequence is TGTGCCAGCAGCCAAGAACCGAATCGGGAGCGGAGGTACGAGCAGTACTTC.

This sequence joins TRBV7-9 and TRBJ1-1, with TRBD1 as a possible D gene (5 bases). V was pared by 4 bases and J by 11 bases, with 17 bases between. This CDR3 is 13 amino acids long. The germline V gene encodes CDR1 SEHNR and CDR2 FQNEAQ (reference sequence). The CDR3 bases are TGTGCCAGCAGCTCTTTTCAATCCAGGGAGGCTTTCTTT. It is translated as CASSSFQSREAFF.